One T cell receptor beta chain is described in this entry. Its antigen is unidentified. This record comes from a study of T cell repertoires in cytomegalovirus infection. Background on the study: Epitope selection comprised recently identified HLA-C-restricted CMV epitopes and well-studied HLA-B-restricted CMV epitopes.

TCRdb reanalysed the reads using MiXCR and keeps one entry per CDR3 protein. The sample carries more than 300,000 distinct CDR3 sequences, about 35% recorded once. Looked up from germline, CDR1 is LGHNA and CDR2 is YSLEER. The J segment lost 0 bases and the V segment lost 4 bases, leaving 16 bases of the junction unmatched. CDR3 length equals 19 residues. The sample consisted of cultured PBMCs, taken from culture after CMV antigen stimulation. The chain has TRBV4-3 and TRBJ2-3, with 7 positions matching TRBD2. The sequence derives from a human donor in good health (CMV status not recorded). Some clones in this sample may be carry-over from other donors' samples. CDR3: CASSPAWGVTSASTDTQYF. The CDR3, as DNA: TGCGCCAGCAGCCCTGCGTGGGGGGTTACTAGCGCCAGCACAGATACGCAGTATTTT.